The 4 T cell receptor beta chains reported below all come from one sample, sequenced in a study of CD8 T cells in ankylosing spondylitis. TCRdb reprocessed the 5' RACE reads via MiXCR and lists one record per CDR3 protein. Seen here are approximately 200,000 distinct CDR3 sequences, 10% to 15% observed once, and the top ten hold roughly 9.6%. The sequenced sample was blood, either unsorted or a sorted T cell fraction (not recorded which). These receptors all come from a female donor with ankylosing spondylitis or in good health (not recorded which).

There are a few counts of this clonotype. The chain links TRBV12-3 or TRBV12-4 to TRBJ2-3, with D perhaps matching TRBD1 or TRBD2 (6 bases each). The CDR3 loop spans 14 amino acids. Trimming took 3 bases from V and 5 from J, leaving 12 bases between them. The CDR3 coding sequence is TGTGCCAGCAGTTTCGACGGGGGCGGAGATACGCAGTATTTT. It is translated as CASSFDGGGDTQYF.

V gene TRBV5-1 combines with J gene TRBJ1-1; possibly TRBD1 for D (5 bases). This CDR3 has 13 residues. Germline values: CDR1 SGHRS, CDR2 YFSETQ. Trimming took off 5 bases at V and 7 bases at J, with 15 bases between the two ends. The CDR3 region is CASRGTVGGEAFF. The CDR3 DNA reads TGCGCCAGCAGAGGGACGGTAGGAGGTGAAGCTTTCTTT.

At least ten counts were recorded for this clonotype. The chain couples TRBV7-2 to TRBJ2-7; maybe TRBD1 (6 bases). Trimming cost V 5 bases and J 2 bases, with 13 bases left between them. From germline, CDR1 is SGHTA and CDR2 FQGNSA. This CDR3 is built from 14 residues. CDR3 DNA sequence: TGTGCCAGCAGCCCCACGACAGGAGCCTACGAGCAGTACTTC. Translating gives CASSPTTGAYEQYF.

This clonotype was counted at least ten times. The genes are TRBV7-9 and TRBJ2-1, with TRBD1 matching 8 bases. Trimming cost V 3 bases and J 8 bases; bases outside gene matches: 6. CDR3 length equals 14 residues. The V gene's germline CDR1 is SEHNR and CDR2 FQNEAQ (reference sequence). CDR3 in DNA: TGTGCCAGCAGCTTCGAGGACAGGGCCGATGAGCAGTTCTTC. As protein: CASSFEDRADEQFF.